This T cell receptor (beta chain) was retrieved from a study of cytomegalovirus exposure and HLA in healthy donors. Overall study context: T cells numbering about 200 million yielded around 120 million unique TCR beta sequences in an earlier analysis. General study findings and limits: Equally common other TCR beta chains were less clonally expanded than HLA-associated ones, a later analysis found. According to reports, the classifier identified cytomegalovirus status with high specificity and sensitivity.

CDR1 SGHRS and CDR2 YFSETQ come from the germline V gene. The V end lost 5 bases, the J end lost 2 bases, and 17 bases lay between the germline ends. CDR3 length: 15 residues. Of note for this clone: The target antigen is unknown.

The PCR was carried out with 60 Vbeta primers and 13 Jbeta primers. The data were produced by immunoSEQ multiplex PCR, yet TCRdb's version contains in-frame clones alone and is incomplete. The data hold around 170,000 clones, with approximately 88% observed a single time. The TCR comes from a woman in her late teens or twenties in good health and CMV-seronegative. The chain joins TRBV5-1 to TRBJ2-7; perhaps TRBD1 as D (7 bases). Source material: PBMCs. This CDR3 is CASRKEGQRAYEQYF. In DNA, the CDR3 is TGCGCCAGCAGAAAGGAGGGACAGAGAGCCTACGAGCAGTACTTC.